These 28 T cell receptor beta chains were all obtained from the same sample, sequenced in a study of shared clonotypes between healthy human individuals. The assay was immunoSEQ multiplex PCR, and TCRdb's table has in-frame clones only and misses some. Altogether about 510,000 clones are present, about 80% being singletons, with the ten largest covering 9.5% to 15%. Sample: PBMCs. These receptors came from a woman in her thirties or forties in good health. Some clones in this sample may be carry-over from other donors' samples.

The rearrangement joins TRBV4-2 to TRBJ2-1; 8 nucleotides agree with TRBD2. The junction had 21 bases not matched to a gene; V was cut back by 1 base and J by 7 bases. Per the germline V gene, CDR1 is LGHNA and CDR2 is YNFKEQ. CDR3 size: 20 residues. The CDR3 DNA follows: TGTGCCAGCAGCCAAGGAATTAGGGCGGGAGGCCCCGGAGAGCAAAATGAGCAGTTCTTC. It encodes CASSQGIRAGGPGEQNEQFF.

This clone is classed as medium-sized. The CDR3 coding sequence is TGTGCCAGCAGCAAACTTCGGGGACCCTTAAGGGGTACCTACGAGCAGTACTTC. Its translation: CASSKLRGPLRGTYEQYF. This chain connects TRBV21-1 to TRBJ2-7. TRBV21-1 is a known pseudogene. The CDR3 contains 18 residues.

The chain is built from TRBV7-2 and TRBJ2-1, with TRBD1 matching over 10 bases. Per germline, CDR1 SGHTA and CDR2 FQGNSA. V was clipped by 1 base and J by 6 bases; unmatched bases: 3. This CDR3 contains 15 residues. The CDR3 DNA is TGTGCCAGCAGCTTAGAGGGACAGGGGTTCAATGAGCAGTTCTTC. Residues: CASSLEGQGFNEQFF.

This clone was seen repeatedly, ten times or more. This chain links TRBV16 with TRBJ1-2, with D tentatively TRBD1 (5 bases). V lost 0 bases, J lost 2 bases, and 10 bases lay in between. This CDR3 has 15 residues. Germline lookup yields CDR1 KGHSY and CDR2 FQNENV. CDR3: CASSQSAGRNYGYTF. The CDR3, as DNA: TGTGCCAGCAGCCAATCGGCAGGGAGAAACTATGGCTACACCTTC.

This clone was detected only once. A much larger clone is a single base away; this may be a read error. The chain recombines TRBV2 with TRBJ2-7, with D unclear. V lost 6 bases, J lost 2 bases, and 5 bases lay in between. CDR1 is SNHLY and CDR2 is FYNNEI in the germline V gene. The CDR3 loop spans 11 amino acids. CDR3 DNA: TGTGCCAGCAGCGAAACCTACGAGCAGTACTTC. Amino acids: CASSETYEQYF.

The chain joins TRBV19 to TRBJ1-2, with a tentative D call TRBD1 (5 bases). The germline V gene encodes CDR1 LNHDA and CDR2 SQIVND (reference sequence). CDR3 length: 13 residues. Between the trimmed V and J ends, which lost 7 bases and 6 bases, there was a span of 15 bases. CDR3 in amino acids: CASTNNRGDGYTF. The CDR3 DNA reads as TGTGCCAGTACCAACAATCGAGGGGATGGCTACACCTTC.

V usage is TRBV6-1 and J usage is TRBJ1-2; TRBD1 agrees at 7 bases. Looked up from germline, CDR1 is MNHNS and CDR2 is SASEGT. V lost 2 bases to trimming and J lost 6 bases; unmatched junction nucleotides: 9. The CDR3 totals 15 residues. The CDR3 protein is CASSEPQGRANGYTF. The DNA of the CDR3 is TGTGCCAGCAGTGAACCACAGGGGCGCGCAAATGGCTACACCTTC.

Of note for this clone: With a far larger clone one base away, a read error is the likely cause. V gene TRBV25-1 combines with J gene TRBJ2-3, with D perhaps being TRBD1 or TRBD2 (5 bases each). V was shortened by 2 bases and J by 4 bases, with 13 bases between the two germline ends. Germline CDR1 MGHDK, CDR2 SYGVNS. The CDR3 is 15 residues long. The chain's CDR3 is CASSERDMGADTQYF. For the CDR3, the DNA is TGTGCCAGCAGTGAACGGGATATGGGGGCAGATACGCAGTATTTT. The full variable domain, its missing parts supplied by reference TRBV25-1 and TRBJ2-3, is EADIYQTPRYLVIGTGKKITLECSQTMGHDKMYWYQQDPGMELHLIHYSYGVNSTEKGDLSSESTVSRIRTEHFPLTLESARPSHTSQYLCASSERDMGADTQYFGPGTRLTVL.

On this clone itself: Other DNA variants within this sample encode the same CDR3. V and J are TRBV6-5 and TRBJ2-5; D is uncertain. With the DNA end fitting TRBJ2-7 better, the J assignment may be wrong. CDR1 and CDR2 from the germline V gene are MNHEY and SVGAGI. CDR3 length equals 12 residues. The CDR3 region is CASSYSPYEQYF. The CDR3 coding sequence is TGTGCCAGCAGTTACTCTCCTTACGAGCAGTACTTC.

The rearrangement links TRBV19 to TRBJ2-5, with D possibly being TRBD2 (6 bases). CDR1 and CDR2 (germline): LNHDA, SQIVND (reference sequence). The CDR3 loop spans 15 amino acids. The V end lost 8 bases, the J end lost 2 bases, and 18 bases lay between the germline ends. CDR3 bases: TGTGCCAGTTCCATCTCCGGGACTGGACAAGAGACCCAGTACTTC. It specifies CASSISGTGQETQYF.

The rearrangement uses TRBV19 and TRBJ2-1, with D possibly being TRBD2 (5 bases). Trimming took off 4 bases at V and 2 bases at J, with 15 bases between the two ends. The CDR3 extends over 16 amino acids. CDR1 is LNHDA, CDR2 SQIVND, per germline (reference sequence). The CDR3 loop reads CASSTQSGSAYNEQFF. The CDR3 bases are TGTGCCAGTAGTACCCAAAGCGGTAGTGCCTACAATGAGCAGTTCTTC.

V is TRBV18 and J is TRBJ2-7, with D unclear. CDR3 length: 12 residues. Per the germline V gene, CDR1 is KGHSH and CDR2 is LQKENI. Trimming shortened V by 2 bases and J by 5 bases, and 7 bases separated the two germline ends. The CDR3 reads CASSPEIHEQYF. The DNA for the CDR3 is TGTGCCAGCTCACCAGAAATACACGAGCAGTACTTC.

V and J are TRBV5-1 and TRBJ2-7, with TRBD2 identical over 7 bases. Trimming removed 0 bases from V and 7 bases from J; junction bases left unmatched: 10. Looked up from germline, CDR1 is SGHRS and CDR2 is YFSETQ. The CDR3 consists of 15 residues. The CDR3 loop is CASSLGAQGAGEQYF. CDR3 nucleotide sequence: TGCGCCAGCAGCTTGGGAGCCCAGGGAGCGGGGGAGCAGTACTTC.

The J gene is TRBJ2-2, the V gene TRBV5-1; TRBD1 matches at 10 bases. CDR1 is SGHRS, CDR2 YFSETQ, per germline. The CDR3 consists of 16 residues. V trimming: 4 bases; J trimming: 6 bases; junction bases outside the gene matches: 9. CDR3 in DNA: TGCGCCAGCAGCGTCCGGACAGGGGGGTCGGCCGGGGAGCTGTTTTTT. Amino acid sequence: CASSVRTGGSAGELFF.

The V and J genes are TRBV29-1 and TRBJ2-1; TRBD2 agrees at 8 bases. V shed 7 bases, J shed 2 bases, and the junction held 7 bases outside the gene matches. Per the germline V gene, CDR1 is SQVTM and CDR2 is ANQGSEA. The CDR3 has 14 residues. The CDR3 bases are TGCAGCGCCAGAGGTAGCGGGACCTACAATGAGCAGTTCTTC. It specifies CSARGSGTYNEQFF.

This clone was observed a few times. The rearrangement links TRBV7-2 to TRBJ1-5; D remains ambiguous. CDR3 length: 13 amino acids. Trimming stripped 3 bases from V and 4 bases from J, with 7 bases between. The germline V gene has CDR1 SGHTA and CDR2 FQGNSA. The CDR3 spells CASSFAVNQPQHF. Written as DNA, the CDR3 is TGTGCCAGCAGCTTCGCGGTTAATCAGCCCCAGCATTTT. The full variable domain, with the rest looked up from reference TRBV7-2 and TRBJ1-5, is GAGVSQSPSNKVTEKGKDVELRCDPISGHTALYWYRQSLGQGLEFLIYFQGNSAPDKSGLPSDRFSAERTGGSVSTLTIQRTQQEDSAVYLCASSFAVNQPQHFGDGTRLSIL.

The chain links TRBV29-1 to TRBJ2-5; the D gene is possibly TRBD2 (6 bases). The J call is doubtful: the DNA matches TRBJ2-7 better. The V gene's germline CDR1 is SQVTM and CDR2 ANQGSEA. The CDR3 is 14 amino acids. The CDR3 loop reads CSAKVAADSYEQYF. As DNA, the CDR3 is TGCAGCGCCAAAGTAGCGGCAGACTCCTACGAGCAGTACTTC.

CDR3 DNA: TGTGCCAGCAGCTTAAACGGCCCCTACGAGCAGTACTTC. Its translation: CASSLNGPYEQYF. The chain has TRBV7-6 and TRBJ2-7; D is unresolved. There are 13 residues in the CDR3. Germline V gene sequence: CDR1 SGHVS, CDR2 FNYEAQ. Deletions cut 2 bases from V and 2 bases from J, with 7 bases between.

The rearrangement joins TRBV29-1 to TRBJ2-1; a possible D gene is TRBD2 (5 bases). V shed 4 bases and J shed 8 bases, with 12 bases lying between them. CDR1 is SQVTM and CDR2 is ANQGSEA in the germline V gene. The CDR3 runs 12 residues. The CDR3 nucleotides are TGCAGCGTTGTGCGAGGGATCCATGAGCAGTTCTTC. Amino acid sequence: CSVVRGIHEQFF.

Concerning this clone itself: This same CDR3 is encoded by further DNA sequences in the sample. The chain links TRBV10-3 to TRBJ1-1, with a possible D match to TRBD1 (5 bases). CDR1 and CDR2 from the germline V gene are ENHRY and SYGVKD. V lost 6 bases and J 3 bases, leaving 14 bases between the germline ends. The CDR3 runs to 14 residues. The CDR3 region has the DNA TGTGCCATCAGACCGCAGGGAGGGGACACTGAAGCTTTCTTT. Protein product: CAIRPQGGDTEAFF.

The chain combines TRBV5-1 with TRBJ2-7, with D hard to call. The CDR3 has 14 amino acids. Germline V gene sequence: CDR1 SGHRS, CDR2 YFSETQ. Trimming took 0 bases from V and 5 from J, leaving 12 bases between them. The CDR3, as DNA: TGCGCCAGCAGCTTGGCCGGGTTCAGGCACGAGCAGTACTTC. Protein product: CASSLAGFRHEQYF.

This CDR3 reads CASRLAGDPDTQYF. The CDR3, as DNA: TGTGCCAGTAGGCTAGCGGGAGACCCAGATACGCAGTATTTT. The chain uses TRBV19 and TRBJ2-3; the match to TRBD2 covers 10 bases. The V gene's germline CDR1 is LNHDA and CDR2 SQIVND (reference sequence). Losses at the gene ends were 6 bases for V and 4 bases for J; bases not matched to a gene: 4. The CDR3 spans 14 residues.

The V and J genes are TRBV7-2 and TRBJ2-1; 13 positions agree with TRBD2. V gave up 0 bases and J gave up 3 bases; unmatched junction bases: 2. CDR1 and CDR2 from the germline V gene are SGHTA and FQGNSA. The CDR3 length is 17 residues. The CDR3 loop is CASSLAGTSGNYNEQFF. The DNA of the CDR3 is TGTGCCAGCAGCTTAGCGGGGACTAGCGGGAACTACAATGAGCAGTTCTTC.

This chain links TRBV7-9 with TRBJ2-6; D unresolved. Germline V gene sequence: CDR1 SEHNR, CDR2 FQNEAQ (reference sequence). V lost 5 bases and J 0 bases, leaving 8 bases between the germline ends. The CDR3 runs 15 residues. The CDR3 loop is CASSAGFSGANVLTF. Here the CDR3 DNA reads TGTGCCAGCAGCGCTGGGTTCTCTGGGGCCAACGTCCTGACTTTC.

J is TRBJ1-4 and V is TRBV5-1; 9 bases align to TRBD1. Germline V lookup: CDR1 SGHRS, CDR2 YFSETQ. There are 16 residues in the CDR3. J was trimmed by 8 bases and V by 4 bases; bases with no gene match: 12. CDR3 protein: CASSRTLGQGGEKLFF. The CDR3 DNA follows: TGCGCCAGCAGCCGGACCCTGGGACAGGGAGGCGAAAAACTGTTTTTT.

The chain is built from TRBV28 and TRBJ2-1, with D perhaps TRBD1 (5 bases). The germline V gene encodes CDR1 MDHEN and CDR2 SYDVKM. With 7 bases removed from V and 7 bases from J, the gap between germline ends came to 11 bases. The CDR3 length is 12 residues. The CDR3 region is CASTGWVNEQFF. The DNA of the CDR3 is TGTGCCAGCACAGGGTGGGTTAATGAGCAGTTCTTC.

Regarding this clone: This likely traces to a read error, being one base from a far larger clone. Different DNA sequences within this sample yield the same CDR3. CDR3: CASSLGRKIAGGSYNEQFF. The DNA for the CDR3 is TGTGCCAGCAGCTTAGGGAGGAAAATAGCGGGGGGGTCCTACAATGAGCAGTTCTTC. This chain joins TRBV11-2 and TRBJ2-1; 11 bases fit TRBD2. The CDR3 length is 19 residues. The J segment lost 1 base and the V segment lost 1 base, leaving 9 bases of the junction unmatched. The germline V gene encodes CDR1 SGHAT and CDR2 FQNNGV.

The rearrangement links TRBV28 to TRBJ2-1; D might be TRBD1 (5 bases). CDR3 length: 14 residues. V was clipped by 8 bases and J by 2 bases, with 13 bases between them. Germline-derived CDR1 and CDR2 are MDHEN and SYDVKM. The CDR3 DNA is TGTGCCAGCGGGGCCTCGGACACCTACAATGAGCAGTTCTTC. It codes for CASGASDTYNEQFF.